These T cell receptor beta chains were read from a single sample in a study of T cells in Graves' hyperthyroidism and ophthalmopathy. TCRdb itself ran the multiplex PCR reads through MiXCR, one entry per CDR3 protein. This repertoire shows around 350,000 distinct CDR3 sequences, about 13% found once; its top ten account for 9.2%. The specimen sequenced was blood. The receptors were gathered from a woman between 18 and 29 years old with Graves' hyperthyroidism. CDR3s include the opening cysteine and the closing phenylalanine or tryptophan. A D gene is named only where the DNA matches it firmly. Size is stated for part of the rows, as once, few or many counts, or as a class when the clone is expanded.

d_call cdr3_length j_call v_call clone_size cdr3_nt cdr3_aa
. 14 TRBJ2-3 TRBV19 . TGTGCCAGTAGTATAACAGGAGAGACAGATACGCAGTATTTT CASSITGETDTQYF
. 16 TRBJ2-1 TRBV6-4 . TGTGCCAGCAATAGAGACAGGCCACCTTTCTTCAATGAGCAGTTCTTC CASNRDRPPFFNEQFF
. 13 TRBJ2-7 TRBV20-1 many TGCAGTGCCCTTAATCAGGGGATCCACGAGCAGTACTTC CSALNQGIHEQYF
. 14 TRBJ1-6 TRBV3-1 many TGTGCCAGCAGCCAGGGGACGACCAATTCACCCCTCCACTTT CASSQGTTNSPLHF
. 15 TRBJ1-1 TRBV28 many TGTGCCAGCAGTTTTAATTACGGGTCTCGTCCTGAAGCTTTCTTT CASSFNYGSRPEAFF
TRBD1 15 TRBJ1-2 TRBV3-1 many TGTGCCAGCAGCCAAGAGGTGACAGGGAGGCATGGCTACACCTTC CASSQEVTGRHGYTF
. 15 TRBJ1-2 TRBV30 many TGTGCCTGGAGGGACTTTCCGGGACTCGTACGAGGCTACACCTTC CAWRDFPGLVRGYTF
. 15 TRBJ1-1 TRBV27 few TGTGCCAGCAGGGAGACCGGGGCCGGACGAACTGAAGCTTTCTTT CASRETGAGRTEAFF
. 14 TRBJ1-1 TRBV9 few TGTGCCAGCAGCGTCCTCGCAGAGAACACTGAAGCTTTCTTT CASSVLAENTEAFF
TRBD2 17 TRBJ2-3 TRBV7-2 many TGTGCCAGCAGCTTAGCGTACGCGGGGGATGGCGCAGATACGCAGTATTTT CASSLAYAGDGADTQYF
TRBD1 13 TRBJ2-5 TRBV20-1 many TGCAGTGTTCGGACAGGGAGACAAGAGACCCAGTACTTC CSVRTGRQETQYF
. 14 TRBJ2-2 TRBV12-3/TRBV12-4 many TGTGCCAGCACTCCGGGAGTTCGGACCGGGGAGCTGTTTTTT CASTPGVRTGELFF
. 12 TRBJ1-1 TRBV7-2 many TGTGCCAGCAGCTTAGAAGACACTGAAGCTTTCTTT CASSLEDTEAFF
. 12 TRBJ2-7 TRBV24-1 many TGTGCCACCAGTGGTCTAGCTGGGGAGCAGTACTTC CATSGLAGEQYF
. 17 TRBJ2-3 TRBV4-2 many TGTGCCAGCAGCCGTGGTCAGGACGGGAGAAAGACAGATACGCAGTATTTT CASSRGQDGRKTDTQYF
. 14 TRBJ2-5 TRBV6-1 many TGTGCCAGCAGTGAAGTGAGTGACGAGGAGACCCAGTACTTC CASSEVSDEETQYF
. 15 TRBJ2-3 TRBV29-1 . TGCAGCGTTGTTCCCCAGCTGCATCCCTCAGATACGCAGTATTTT CSVVPQLHPSDTQYF
TRBD1 15 TRBJ2-1 TRBV11-2 many TGTGCCAGCAGCTTAGTGTGGGACAGGGTCGATGAGCAGTTCTTC CASSLVWDRVDEQFF
. 14 TRBJ2-7 TRBV28 many TGTGCCAGCAGTTTTACCCGAGGCTCCTACGAGCAGTACTTC CASSFTRGSYEQYF
. 15 TRBJ2-2 TRBV27 many TGTGCCAGCAGTATCGACCCGGACAGCACCGGGGAGCTGTTTTTT CASSIDPDSTGELFF
TRBD2 15 TRBJ2-1 TRBV5-4 few TGTGCCAGCAACCCCGGGACTAGCGGGGGGGGTGAGCAGTTCTTC CASNPGTSGGGEQFF
. 14 TRBJ1-4 TRBV27 few TGTGCCAGCAGCTGGGGGGCTGGTAATGAAAAACTGTTTTTT CASSWGAGNEKLFF
. 11 TRBJ2-1 TRBV28 few TGTGCCAGCAGTTCTGACAGGATAAAATTCTTC CASSSDRIKFF
. 14 TRBJ2-7 TRBV6-8 many TGTGCCAGCAGTTACCGGGACAACTCCTACGAGCAGTACTTC CASSYRDNSYEQYF
TRBD1 15 TRBJ2-1 TRBV28 many TGTGCCAGCGAAGGGACAGGGTATCCTAAGGATGAGCAGTTCTTC CASEGTGYPKDEQFF
TRBD1 15 TRBJ2-7 TRBV20-1 many TGCAGTGCTACCCTGGGACAGATCTTCTCCTACGAGCAGTACTTC CSATLGQIFSYEQYF
. 15 TRBJ1-6 TRBV20-1 many TGCAGTGCTAGAGGGCCGTCCGGGAATAATTCACCCCTCCACTTT CSARGPSGNNSPLHF
. 15 TRBJ2-5 TRBV6-1 many TGTGCCAGCAGTGAATTCCCCGGCGGGGAAGAGACCCAGTACTTC CASSEFPGGEETQYF
. 14 TRBJ1-2 TRBV19 . TGTGCCAGCGGACACAATACATTTAACTATGGCTACACCTTC CASGHNTFNYGYTF
. 13 TRBJ1-2 TRBV28 many TGTGCCAGCAGTTTATTATTGGGAAAAGGCTACACCTTC CASSLLLGKGYTF
. 16 TRBJ2-6 TRBV4-2 few TGTGCCAGCAGCCAAGCCCCCCACAGTGGGGCCAACGTCCTGACTTTC CASSQAPHSGANVLTF
TRBD2 17 TRBJ2-5 TRBV7-2 many TGTGCCAGCAGCTTAAATGGGCTAGCGGTCCTCCAAGAGACCCAGTACTTC CASSLNGLAVLQETQYF
TRBD1 14 TRBJ1-1 TRBV7-8 many TGTGCCAGCAGCTTACACAGGGGAGACGCTGAAGCTTTCTTT CASSLHRGDAEAFF
. 11 TRBJ2-2 TRBV9 . TGTGCCAGCAGTTGGGGGGGGGAGCTGTTTTTT CASSWGGELFF
TRBD2 17 TRBJ2-1 TRBV6-2/TRBV6-3 many TGTGCCAGCAGTTCACACGTTAGCGGGAGGATTTATAATGAGCAGTTCTTC CASSSHVSGRIYNEQFF
. 13 TRBJ1-1 TRBV24-1 many TGTGCCACCATGGATGGGACATTCACTGAAGCTTTCTTT CATMDGTFTEAFF
TRBD2 19 TRBJ2-5 TRBV6-2/TRBV6-3 many TGTGCCAGCAGGATTAAAGGCCTCGGACTAGCGGGAAGGGAGGAGACCCAGTACTTC CASRIKGLGLAGREETQYF
. 13 TRBJ1-2 TRBV12-3/TRBV12-4 many TGTGCCAGCAGTTCCCTCGACACGCATGGCTACACCTTC CASSSLDTHGYTF
. 15 TRBJ1-1 TRBV7-8 many TGTGCCAGCAGCTTCAACCCTTTATCCGTGGCTGAAGCTTTCTTT CASSFNPLSVAEAFF
TRBD1 14 TRBJ1-2 TRBV24-1 many TGTGCCACCAGTGCGGGGACAGAAGAATATGGCTACACCTTC CATSAGTEEYGYTF
. 17 TRBJ1-5 TRBV12-3/TRBV12-4 . TGTGCCAGCAGGCGGGGGGGGGGGGGCGCGTTCGGCCAGCCCCAGCATTTT CASRRGGGGAFGQPQHF
TRBD1 14 TRBJ1-1 TRBV20-1 once TGCAGTGCTCGGGACAGGGGGCGGAACACTGAAGCTTTCTTT CSARDRGRNTEAFF
. 14 TRBJ1-1 TRBV5-4 . TGTGCCAGCAGCGCCCGATCGGGTCAGACTGAAGCTTTCTTT CASSARSGQTEAFF
. 12 TRBJ1-2 TRBV27 . TGTGCCAGCACGGACAGCCCGCTTGGCTACACCTTC CASTDSPLGYTF
TRBD1 15 TRBJ2-7 TRBV28 many TGTGCCAGCAGTTTATATGGGACAGGGGTCTACGAGCAGTACTTC CASSLYGTGVYEQYF
. 14 TRBJ1-6 TRBV7-2 few TGTGCCAGCAGCCCAGGCAGGGCAAATTCACCCCTCCACTTT CASSPGRANSPLHF
. 11 TRBJ2-3 TRBV20-1 many TGCAGTGCTGGAGACAGAAATACGCAGTATTTT CSAGDRNTQYF
TRBD2 16 TRBJ2-3 TRBV4-3 many TGCGCCAGCAGCCCGAGCGGGGGTATCACCACAGATACGCAGTATTTT CASSPSGGITTDTQYF
TRBD2 16 TRBJ2-5 TRBV27 many TGTGCCAGCAGTTCTAAAGCGGGACTGGCTGTAGAGACCCAGTACTTC CASSSKAGLAVETQYF
. 18 TRBJ2-1 TRBV6-2/TRBV6-3 many TGTGCCAGCAGTTACCGCCCGGGGGACTCCCTCTCCTACAATGAGCAGTTCTTC CASSYRPGDSLSYNEQFF
. 12 TRBJ1-2 TRBV19 few TGTGCCAGTAGTATCGGGCAGTATGGCTACACCTTC CASSIGQYGYTF
. 12 TRBJ1-1 TRBV24-1 many TGTGCCACCAGTGATTTCGGACAGAAAGCTTTCTTT CATSDFGQKAFF
TRBD2 18 TRBJ2-3 TRBV20-1 many TGCAGTGCTAGTAGGATCTGGACTAGCGGGAGCACTCCAGATACGCAGTATTTT CSASRIWTSGSTPDTQYF
. 15 TRBJ1-6 TRBV28 many TGTGCCAGCAGTTCGCCTCAGGGGTGGGTTTCACCCCTCCACTTT CASSSPQGWVSPLHF